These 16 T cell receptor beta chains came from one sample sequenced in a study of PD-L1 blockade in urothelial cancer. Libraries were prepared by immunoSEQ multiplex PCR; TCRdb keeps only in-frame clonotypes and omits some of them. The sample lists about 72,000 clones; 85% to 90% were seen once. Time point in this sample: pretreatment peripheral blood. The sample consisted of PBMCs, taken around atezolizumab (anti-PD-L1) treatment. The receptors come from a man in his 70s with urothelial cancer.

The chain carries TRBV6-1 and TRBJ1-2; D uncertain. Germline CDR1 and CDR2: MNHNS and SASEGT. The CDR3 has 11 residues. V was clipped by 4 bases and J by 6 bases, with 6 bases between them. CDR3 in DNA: TGTGCCAGCAGTGTGAACAATGGCTACACCTTC. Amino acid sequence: CASSVNNGYTF.

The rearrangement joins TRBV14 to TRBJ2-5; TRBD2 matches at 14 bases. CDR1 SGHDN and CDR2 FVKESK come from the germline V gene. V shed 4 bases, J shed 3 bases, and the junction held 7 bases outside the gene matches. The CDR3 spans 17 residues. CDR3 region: CASSPLPGLAGEETQYF. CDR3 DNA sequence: TGTGCCAGCAGCCCTTTACCGGGACTAGCGGGAGAAGAGACCCAGTACTTC.

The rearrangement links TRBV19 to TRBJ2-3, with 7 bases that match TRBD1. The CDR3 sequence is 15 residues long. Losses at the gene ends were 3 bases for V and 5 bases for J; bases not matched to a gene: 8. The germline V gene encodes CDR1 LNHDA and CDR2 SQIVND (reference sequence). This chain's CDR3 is CASSIRGGAEDTQYF. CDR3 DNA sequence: TGTGCCAGTAGTATCCGAGGGGGCGCGGAAGATACGCAGTATTTT.

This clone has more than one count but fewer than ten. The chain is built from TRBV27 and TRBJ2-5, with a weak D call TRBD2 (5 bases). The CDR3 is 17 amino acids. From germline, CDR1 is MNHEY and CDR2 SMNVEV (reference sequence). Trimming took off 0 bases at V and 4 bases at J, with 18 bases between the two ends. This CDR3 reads CASSLSRGHQGGETQYF. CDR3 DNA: TGTGCCAGCAGTTTATCGAGAGGGCACCAAGGCGGAGAGACCCAGTACTTC.

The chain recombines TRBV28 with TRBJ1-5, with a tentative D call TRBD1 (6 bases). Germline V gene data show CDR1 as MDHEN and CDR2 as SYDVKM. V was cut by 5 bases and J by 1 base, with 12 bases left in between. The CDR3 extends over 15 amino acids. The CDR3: CASSPTGISNQPQHF. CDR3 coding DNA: TGTGCCAGCAGTCCCACAGGGATCAGCAATCAGCCCCAGCATTTT.

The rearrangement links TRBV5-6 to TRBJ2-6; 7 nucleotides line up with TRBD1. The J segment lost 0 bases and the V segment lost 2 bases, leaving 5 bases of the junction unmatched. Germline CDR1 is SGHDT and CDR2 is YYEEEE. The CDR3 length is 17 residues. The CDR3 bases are TGTGCCAGCAGCTTCTGGACAGGACTCTCTGGGGCCAACGTCCTGACTTTC. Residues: CASSFWTGLSGANVLTF.

CDR3: CASSSQNRGGNTIYF. The CDR3 bases are TGTGCCAGCAGCTCACAAAACAGGGGAGGAAACACCATATATTTT. The chain has TRBV7-2 and TRBJ1-3, with TRBD1 matching over 7 bases. CDR1 SGHTA and CDR2 FQGNSA come from the germline V gene. The CDR3 is 15 amino acids. Trimming cost V 4 bases and J 4 bases; bases outside gene matches: 7.

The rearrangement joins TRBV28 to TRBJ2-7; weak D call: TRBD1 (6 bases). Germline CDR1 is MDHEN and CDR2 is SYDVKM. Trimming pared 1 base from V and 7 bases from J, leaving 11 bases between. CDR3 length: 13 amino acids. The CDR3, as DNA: TGTGCCAGCAGTTTATACAGGGTAGGTGAGCAGTACTTC. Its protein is CASSLYRVGEQYF.

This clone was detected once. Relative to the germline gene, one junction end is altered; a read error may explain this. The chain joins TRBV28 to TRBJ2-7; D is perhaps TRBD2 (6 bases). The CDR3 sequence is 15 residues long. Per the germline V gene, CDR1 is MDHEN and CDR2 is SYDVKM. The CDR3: CASSLSGGKIYEQYF. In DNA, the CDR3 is TGTGCCAGCAGTTTATCGGGCGGGAAAATCTACGAGCAGTACTTT.

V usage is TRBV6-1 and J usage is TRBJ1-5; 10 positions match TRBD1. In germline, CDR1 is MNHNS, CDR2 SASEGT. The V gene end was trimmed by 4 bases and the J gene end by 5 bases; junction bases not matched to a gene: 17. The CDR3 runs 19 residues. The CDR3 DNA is TGTGCCAGCAGTGGCAGCCGGGACAGGGGACGGTATTGGGATCAGCCCCAGCATTTT. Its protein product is CASSGSRDRGRYWDQPQHF.

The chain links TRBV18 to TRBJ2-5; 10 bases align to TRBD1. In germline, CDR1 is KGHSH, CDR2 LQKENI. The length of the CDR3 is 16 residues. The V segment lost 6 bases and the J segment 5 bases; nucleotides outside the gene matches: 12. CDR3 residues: CASSINPGQGIETQYF. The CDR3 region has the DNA TGTGCCAGCTCCATAAACCCGGGACAGGGGATTGAGACCCAGTACTTC.

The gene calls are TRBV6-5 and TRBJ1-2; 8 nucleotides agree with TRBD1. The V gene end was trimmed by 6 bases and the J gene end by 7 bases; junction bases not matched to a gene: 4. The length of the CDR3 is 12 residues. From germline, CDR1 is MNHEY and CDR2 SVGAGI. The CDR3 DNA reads TGTGCCAGCAGCGGACAGGGAGGTGGCTACACCTTC. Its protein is CASSGQGGGYTF.

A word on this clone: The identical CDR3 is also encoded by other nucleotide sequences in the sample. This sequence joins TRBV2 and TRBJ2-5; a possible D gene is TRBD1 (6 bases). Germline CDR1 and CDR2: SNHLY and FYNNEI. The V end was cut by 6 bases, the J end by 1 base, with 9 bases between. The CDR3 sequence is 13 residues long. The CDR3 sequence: CASRRTVQETQYF. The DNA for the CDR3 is TGTGCCAGCAGGAGGACAGTCCAAGAGACCCAGTACTTC.

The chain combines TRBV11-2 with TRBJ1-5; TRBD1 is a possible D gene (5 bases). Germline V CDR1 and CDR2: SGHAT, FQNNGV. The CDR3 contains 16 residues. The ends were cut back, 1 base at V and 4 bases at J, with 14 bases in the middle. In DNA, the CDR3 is TGTGCCAGCAGCTTAGGGGGATTAAGGGGTAATCAGCCCCAGCATTTT. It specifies CASSLGGLRGNQPQHF.

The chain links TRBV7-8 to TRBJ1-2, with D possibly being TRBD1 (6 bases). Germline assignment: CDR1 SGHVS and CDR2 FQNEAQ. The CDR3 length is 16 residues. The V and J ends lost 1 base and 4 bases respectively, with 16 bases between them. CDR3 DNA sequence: TGTGCCAGCAGCTTAGTGACAGGTCCTCCCTTCTATGGCTACACCTTC. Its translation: CASSLVTGPPFYGYTF.

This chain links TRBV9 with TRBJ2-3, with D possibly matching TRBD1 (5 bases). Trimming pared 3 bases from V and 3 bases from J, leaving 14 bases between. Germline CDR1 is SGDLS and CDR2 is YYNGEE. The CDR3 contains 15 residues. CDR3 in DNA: TGTGCCAGCAGCGCAGGACAAATGTCGACAGATACGCAGTATTTT. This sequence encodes CASSAGQMSTDTQYF.